Below, 7 T cell receptor beta chains from the same sample are listed, as sequenced in a study of blood T cell repertoires in COVID-19. Assay: immunoSEQ multiplex PCR; the TCRdb copy retains only in-frame clones and omits some. The sample lists 350,000 or so clones; 90% were seen once. The material sequenced was peripheral blood. These receptors all come from a man between 18 and 35 years old with active or convalescent COVID-19.

This chain connects TRBV7-2 to TRBJ1-5; a possible D gene is TRBD1 (6 bases). Germline CDR1 and CDR2: SGHTA and FQGNSA. The V end was cut by 3 bases, the J end by 2 bases, with 11 bases between. The CDR3 extends over 15 amino acids. The CDR3 bases are TGTGCCAGCAGCTTCGGAGGGGGGGGCAATCAGCCCCAGCATTTT. Amino acid sequence: CASSFGGGGNQPQHF.

On this clone itself: Compared with germline, one end of the junction differs, possibly owing to a read error. V is TRBV29-1 and J is TRBJ1-2, with 8 positions matching TRBD1. Per germline, CDR1 SQVTM and CDR2 ANQGSEA. This CDR3 is built from 17 residues. The CDR3 DNA is TGTAGCGTTGAAGGTCCCGAGACAGGGGATTATCGTCATGGCTACACCTTC. Protein product: CSVEGPETGDYRHGYTF. Full variable domain (remainder filled in from reference TRBV29-1 and TRBJ1-2): SAVISQKPSRDICQRGTSLTIQCQVDSQVTMMFWYRQQPGQSLTLIATANQGSEATYESGFVIDKFPISRPNLTFSTLTVSNMSPEDSSIYLCSVEGPETGDYRHGYTFGSGTRLTVV.

This clone was counted once. Here the CDR3 DNA reads TGTGCCAGCAGCTTGGAGGGGACAGGGTACGAGCAGTACTTC. Protein product: CASSLEGTGYEQYF. This chain connects TRBV5-6 to TRBJ2-7; 9 bases are a match to TRBD1. The CDR3 consists of 14 residues. Germline V gene data show CDR1 as SGHDT and CDR2 as YYEEEE. The trim removed 0 bases at V and 4 bases at J, leaving 2 bases unmatched.

This clone was picked up a small number of times. The DNA for the CDR3 is TGTGCCAGCAGCTTAGAATCCCACCAGGGTGTCGGAAGGAACACTGAAGCTTTCTTT. The encoded protein is CASSLESHQGVGRNTEAFF. J is TRBJ1-1 and V is TRBV7-6; tentative D call: TRBD1 (5 bases). This CDR3 has 19 residues. V lost 1 base and J lost 1, with 22 bases in between. Germline CDR1 is SGHVS and CDR2 is FNYEAQ.

The chain recombines TRBV7-2 with TRBJ1-2; TRBD1 matches 7 bases. After removal of 5 bases from V and 4 bases from J, the junction contained 7 bases not matched to a gene. CDR3 length: 14 amino acids. Germline loops: CDR1 SGHTA, CDR2 FQGNSA. CDR3 coding DNA: TGTGCCAGCAGCCTGACAGGGAGAGGCTATGGCTACACCTTC. Translation gives CASSLTGRGYGYTF.

The V gene is TRBV7-9, the J gene TRBJ2-5; 9 positions agree with TRBD2. The germline gives CDR1 SEHNR, CDR2 FQNEAQ (reference sequence). This CDR3 region has 18 residues. V trimming: 4 bases; J trimming: 2 bases; junction bases outside the gene matches: 14. CDR3 protein: CASSSPRETSGSQETQYF. The CDR3 bases are TGTGCCAGCAGCTCCCCTAGAGAGACTAGCGGTTCGCAAGAGACCCAGTACTTC.

CDR3 nucleotides: TGTGCCAGTAGTACCTCGGGGGGGTACAATGAGCAGTTCTTC. Residues: CASSTSGGYNEQFF. The chain combines TRBV19 with TRBJ2-1, with 8 bases that match TRBD2. Germline V gene lookup returns CDR1 LNHDA and CDR2 SQIVND (reference sequence). Unmatched junction bases numbered 3, after V lost 4 bases and J lost 4 bases. This CDR3 is built from 14 residues.